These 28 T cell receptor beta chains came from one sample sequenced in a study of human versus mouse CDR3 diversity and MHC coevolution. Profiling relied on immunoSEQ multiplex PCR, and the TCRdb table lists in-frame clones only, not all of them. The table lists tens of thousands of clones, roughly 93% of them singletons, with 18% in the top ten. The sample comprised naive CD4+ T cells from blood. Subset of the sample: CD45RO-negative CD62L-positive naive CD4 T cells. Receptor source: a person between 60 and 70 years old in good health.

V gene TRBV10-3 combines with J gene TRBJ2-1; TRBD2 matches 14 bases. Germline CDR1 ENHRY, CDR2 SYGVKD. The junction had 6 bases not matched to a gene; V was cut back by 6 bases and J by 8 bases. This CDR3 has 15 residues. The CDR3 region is CAISGTSGSADEQFF. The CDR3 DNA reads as TGTGCCATCAGCGGGACTAGCGGGAGTGCGGATGAGCAGTTCTTC.

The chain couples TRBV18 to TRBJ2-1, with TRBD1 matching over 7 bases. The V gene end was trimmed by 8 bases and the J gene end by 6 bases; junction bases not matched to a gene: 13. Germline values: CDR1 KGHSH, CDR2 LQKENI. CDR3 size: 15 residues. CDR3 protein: CASAADRERGNEQFF. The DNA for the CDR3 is TGTGCCAGCGCCGCTGACAGGGAGAGAGGCAATGAGCAGTTCTTC. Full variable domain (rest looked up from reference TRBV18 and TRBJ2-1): NAGVMQNPRHLVRRRGQEARLRCSPMKGHSHVYWYRQLPEEGLKFMVYLQKENIIDESGMPKERFSAEFPKEGPSILRIQQVVRGDSAAYFCASAADRERGNEQFFGPGTRLTVL.

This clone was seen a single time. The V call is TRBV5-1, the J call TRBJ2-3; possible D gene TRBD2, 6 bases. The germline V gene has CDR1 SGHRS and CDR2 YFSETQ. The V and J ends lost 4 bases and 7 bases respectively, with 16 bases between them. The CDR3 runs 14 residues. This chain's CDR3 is CASSGGTGRNTQYF. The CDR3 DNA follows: TGCGCCAGCAGCGGGGGGACGGGGCGCAATACGCAGTATTTT.

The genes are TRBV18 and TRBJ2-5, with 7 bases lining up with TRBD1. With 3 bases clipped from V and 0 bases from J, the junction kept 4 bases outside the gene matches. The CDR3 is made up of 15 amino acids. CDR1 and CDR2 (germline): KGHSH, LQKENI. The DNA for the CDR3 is TGTGCCAGCTCACCGCCGGGACAGAACCAAGAGACCCAGTACTTC. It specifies CASSPPGQNQETQYF.

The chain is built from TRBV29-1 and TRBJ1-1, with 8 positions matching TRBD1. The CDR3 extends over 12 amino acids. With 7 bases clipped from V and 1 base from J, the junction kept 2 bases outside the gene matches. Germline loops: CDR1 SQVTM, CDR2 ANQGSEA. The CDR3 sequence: CSDDRGNTEAFF. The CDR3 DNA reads TGCAGCGACGACAGGGGGAACACTGAAGCTTTCTTT.

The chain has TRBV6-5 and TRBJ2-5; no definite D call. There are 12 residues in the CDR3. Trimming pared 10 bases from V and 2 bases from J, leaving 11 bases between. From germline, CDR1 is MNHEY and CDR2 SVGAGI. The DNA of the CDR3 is TGTGCCACCCGGAGCGTTCAAGAGACCCAGTACTTC. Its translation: CATRSVQETQYF.

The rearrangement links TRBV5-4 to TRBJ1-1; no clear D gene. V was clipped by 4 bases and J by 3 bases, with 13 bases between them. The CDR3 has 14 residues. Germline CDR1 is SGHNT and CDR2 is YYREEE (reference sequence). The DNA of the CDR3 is TGTGCCAGCAGCCTCGGCGGGAGAGACACTGAAGCTTTCTTT. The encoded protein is CASSLGGRDTEAFF.

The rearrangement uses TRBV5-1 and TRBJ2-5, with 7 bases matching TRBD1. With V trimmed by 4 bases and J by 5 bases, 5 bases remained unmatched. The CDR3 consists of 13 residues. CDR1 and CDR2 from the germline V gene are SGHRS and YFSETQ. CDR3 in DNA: TGCGCCAGCAGCAGAACAGGGGTGGAGACCCAGTACTTC. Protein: CASSRTGVETQYF.

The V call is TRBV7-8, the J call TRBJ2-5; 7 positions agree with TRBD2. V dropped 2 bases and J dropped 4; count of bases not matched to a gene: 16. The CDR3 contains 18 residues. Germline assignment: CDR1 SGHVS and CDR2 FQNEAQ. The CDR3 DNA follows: TGTGCCAGCAGCTTAAGGTCTAGCGGACTACTGTCGGGAGAGACCCAGTACTTC. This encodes CASSLRSSGLLSGETQYF.

The CDR3 here is CASSPPVGRGTEAFF. DNA of the CDR3: TGTGCCAGCTCACCACCGGTGGGGCGCGGCACTGAAGCTTTCTTT. This chain connects TRBV18 to TRBJ1-1; tentatively, D is TRBD1 (5 bases). The CDR3 sequence is 15 residues long. With 0 bases removed from V and 4 bases from J, the gap between germline ends came to 12 bases. Germline values: CDR1 KGHSH, CDR2 LQKENI.

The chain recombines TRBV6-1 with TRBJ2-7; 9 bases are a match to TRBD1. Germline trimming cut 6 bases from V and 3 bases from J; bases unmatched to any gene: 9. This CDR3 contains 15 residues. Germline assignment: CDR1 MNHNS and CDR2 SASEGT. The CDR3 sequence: CASREDRGPIYEQYF. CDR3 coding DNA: TGTGCCAGCAGGGAGGACAGGGGCCCTATCTACGAGCAGTACTTC.

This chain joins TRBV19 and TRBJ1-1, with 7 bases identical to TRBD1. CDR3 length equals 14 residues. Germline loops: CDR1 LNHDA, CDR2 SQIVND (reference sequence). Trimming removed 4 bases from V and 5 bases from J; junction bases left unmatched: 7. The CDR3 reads CASSTTGAVTEAFF. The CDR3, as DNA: TGTGCCAGTAGTACCACAGGGGCGGTTACTGAAGCTTTCTTT.

CDR3 nucleotide sequence: TGTGCCAGCAGCCGCGACAGGGGCGCACACACTGAAGCTTTCTTT. Its translation is CASSRDRGAHTEAFF. The chain combines TRBV6-5 with TRBJ1-1, with TRBD1 matching over 8 bases. Looked up from germline, CDR1 is MNHEY and CDR2 is SVGAGI. J lost 3 bases, V lost 6 bases, and 9 bases had no gene match. CDR3 length: 15 residues.

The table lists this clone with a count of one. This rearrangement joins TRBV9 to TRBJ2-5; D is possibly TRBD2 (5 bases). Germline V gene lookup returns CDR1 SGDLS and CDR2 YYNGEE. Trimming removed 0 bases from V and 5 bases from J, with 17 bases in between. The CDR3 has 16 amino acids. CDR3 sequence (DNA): TGTGCCAGCAGCGTAGGAACAGTCCAGAGAGGGGAGACCCAGTACTTC. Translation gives CASSVGTVQRGETQYF.

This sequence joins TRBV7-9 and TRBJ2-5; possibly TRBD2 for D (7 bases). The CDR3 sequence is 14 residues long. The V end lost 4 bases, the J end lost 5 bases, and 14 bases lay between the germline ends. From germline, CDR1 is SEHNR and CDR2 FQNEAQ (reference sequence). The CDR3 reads CASSSPGGVETQYF. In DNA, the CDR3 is TGTGCCAGCAGCTCTCCGGGGGGCGTTGAGACCCAGTACTTC.

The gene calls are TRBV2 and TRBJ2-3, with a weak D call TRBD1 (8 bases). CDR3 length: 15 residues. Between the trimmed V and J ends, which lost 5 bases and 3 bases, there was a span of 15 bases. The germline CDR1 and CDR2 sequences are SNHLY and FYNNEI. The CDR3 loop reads CASSYDRGGTDTQYF. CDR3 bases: TGTGCCAGCAGTTACGACAGGGGAGGGACAGATACGCAGTATTTT.

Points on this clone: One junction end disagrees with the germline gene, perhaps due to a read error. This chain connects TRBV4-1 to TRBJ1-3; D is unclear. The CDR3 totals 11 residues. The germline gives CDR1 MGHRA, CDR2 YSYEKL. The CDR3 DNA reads TGTGCCAGCAGCCTACAGAACACCATATATTTT. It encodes CASSLQNTIYF.

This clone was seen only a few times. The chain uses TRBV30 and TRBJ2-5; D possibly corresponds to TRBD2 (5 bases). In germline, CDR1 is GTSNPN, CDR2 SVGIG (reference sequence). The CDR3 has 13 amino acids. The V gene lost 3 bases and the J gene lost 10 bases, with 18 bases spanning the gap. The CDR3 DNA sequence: TGTGCCTGGAGCCCCACACGGGCCGAGGGCCAGTACTTC. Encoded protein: CAWSPTRAEGQYF.

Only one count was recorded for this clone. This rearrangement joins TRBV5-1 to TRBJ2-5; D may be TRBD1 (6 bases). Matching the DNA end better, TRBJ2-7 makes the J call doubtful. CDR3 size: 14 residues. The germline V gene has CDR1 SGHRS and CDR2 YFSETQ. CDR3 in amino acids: CASSFPGQIYEQYF. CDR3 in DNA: TGCGCCAGCAGCTTTCCCGGACAGATCTACGAGCAGTACTTC.

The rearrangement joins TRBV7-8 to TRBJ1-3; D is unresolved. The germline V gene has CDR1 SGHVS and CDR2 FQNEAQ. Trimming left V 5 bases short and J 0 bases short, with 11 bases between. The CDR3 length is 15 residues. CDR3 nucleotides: TGTGCCAGCAGCCCTCTTGGGCGCTCTGGAAACACCATATATTTT. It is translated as CASSPLGRSGNTIYF. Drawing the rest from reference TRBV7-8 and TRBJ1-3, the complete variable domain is GAGVSQSPRYKVAKRGQDVALRCDPISGHVSLFWYQQALGQGPEFLTYFQNEAQLDKSGLPSDRFFAERPEGSVSTLKIQRTQQEDSAVYLCASSPLGRSGNTIYFGEGSWLTVV.

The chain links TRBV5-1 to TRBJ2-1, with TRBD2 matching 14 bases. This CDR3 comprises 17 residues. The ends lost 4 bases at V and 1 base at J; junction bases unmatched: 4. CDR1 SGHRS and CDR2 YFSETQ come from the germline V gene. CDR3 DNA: TGCGCCAGCAGCCACGGGACTAGCGGGAGTTCCTACAATGAGCAGTTCTTC. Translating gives CASSHGTSGSSYNEQFF.

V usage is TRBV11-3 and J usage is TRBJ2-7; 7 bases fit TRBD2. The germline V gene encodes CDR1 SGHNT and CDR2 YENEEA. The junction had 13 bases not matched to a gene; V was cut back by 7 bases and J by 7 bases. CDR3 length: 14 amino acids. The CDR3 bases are TGTGCCAGCACCCCGACTAGCACTTTGGTGGAGCAGTACTTC. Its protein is CASTPTSTLVEQYF.

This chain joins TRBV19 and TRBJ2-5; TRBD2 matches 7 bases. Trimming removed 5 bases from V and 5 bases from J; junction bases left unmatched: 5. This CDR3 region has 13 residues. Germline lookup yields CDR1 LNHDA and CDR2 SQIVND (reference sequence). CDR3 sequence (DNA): TGTGCCAGTAGTTCCAGGGAGGGGGAGACCCAGTACTTC. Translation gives CASSSREGETQYF. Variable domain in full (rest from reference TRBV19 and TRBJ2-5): DGGITQSPKYLFRKEGQNVTLSCEQNLNHDAMYWYRQDPGQGLRLIYYSQIVNDFQKGDIAEGYSVSREKKESFPLTVTSAQKNPTAFYLCASSSREGETQYFGPGTRLLVL.

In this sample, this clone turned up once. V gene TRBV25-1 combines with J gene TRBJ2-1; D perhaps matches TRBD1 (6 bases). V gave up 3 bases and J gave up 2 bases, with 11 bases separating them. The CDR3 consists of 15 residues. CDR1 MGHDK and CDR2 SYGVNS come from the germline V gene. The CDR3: CASSDGQRPYNEQFF. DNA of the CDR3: TGTGCCAGCAGTGATGGACAGAGGCCCTACAATGAGCAGTTCTTC.

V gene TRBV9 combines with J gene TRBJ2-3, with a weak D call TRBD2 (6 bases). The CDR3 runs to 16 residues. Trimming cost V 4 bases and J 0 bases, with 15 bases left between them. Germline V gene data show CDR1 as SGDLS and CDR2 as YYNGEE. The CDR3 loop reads CASSPPGSYSTDTQYF. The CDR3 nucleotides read TGTGCCAGCAGCCCCCCCGGGAGCTATAGCACAGATACGCAGTATTTT.

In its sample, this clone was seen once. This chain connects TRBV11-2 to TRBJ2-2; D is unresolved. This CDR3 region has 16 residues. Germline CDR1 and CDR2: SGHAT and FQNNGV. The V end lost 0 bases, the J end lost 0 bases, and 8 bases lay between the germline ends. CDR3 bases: TGTGCCAGCAGCTTAGAACGAGCGTCGAACACCGGGGAGCTGTTTTTT. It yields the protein CASSLERASNTGELFF.

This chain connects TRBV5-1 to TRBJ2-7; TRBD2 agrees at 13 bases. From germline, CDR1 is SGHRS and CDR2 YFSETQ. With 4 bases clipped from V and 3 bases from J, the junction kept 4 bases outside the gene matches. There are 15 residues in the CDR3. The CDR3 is CASSPRLAGGYEQYF. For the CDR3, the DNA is TGCGCCAGCAGCCCACGACTAGCGGGAGGCTACGAGCAGTACTTC.

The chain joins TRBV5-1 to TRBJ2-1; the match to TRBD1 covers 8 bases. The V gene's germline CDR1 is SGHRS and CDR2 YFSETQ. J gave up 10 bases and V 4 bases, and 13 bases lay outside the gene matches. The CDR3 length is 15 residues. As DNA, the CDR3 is TGCGCCAGCAGCCGAATCATGACAGGGGCCGGAGAGCAGTTCTTC. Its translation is CASSRIMTGAGEQFF.